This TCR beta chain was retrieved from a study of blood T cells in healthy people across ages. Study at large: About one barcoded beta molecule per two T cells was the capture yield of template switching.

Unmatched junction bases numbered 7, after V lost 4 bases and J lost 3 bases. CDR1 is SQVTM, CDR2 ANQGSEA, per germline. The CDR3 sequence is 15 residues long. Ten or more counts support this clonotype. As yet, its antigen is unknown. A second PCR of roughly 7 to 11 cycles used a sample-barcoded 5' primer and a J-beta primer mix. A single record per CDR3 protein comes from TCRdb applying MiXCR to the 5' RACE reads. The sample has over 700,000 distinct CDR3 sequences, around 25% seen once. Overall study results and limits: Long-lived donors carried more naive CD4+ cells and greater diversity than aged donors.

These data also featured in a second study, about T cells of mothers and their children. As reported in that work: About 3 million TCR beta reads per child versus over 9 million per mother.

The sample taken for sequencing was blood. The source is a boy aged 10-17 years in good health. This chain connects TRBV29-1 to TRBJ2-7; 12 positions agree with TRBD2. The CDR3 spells CSVGILAGGNYEQYF. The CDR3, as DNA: TGCAGCGTTGGAATACTAGCGGGGGGAAACTACGAGCAGTACTTC.